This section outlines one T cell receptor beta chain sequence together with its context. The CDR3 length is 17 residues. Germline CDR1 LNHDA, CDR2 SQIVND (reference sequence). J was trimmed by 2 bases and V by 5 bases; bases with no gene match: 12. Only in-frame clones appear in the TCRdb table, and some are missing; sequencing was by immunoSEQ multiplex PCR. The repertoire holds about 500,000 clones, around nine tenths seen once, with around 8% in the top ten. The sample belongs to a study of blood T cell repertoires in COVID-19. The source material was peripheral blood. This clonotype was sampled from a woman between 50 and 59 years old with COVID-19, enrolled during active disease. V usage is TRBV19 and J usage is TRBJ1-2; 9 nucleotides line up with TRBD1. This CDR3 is CASSPQGAQVTNYGYTF. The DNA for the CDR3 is TGTGCCAGTAGTCCACAGGGGGCGCAGGTGACCAACTATGGCTACACCTTC.